The 23 T cell receptor beta chains given below trace back to one sample, sequenced in a study of T-cell reconstitution after alpha-beta-depleted transplantation in children. Unique molecular identifiers tagged the TCRbeta library. TCRdb re-called the PCR reads through MiXCR, storing one row per CDR3 protein. The sample lists under 750,000 distinct CDR3 sequences; roughly 23% were seen once. Sequenced here: PBMCs, mostly from graft donor cells, sampled 360 days after TCRalphabeta/CD19-depleted stem cell transplant. All receptors come from a boy younger than two who had a stem cell transplant for acute myeloid leukemia, so the T cells may come from the graft donor.

In its sample, this clonotype was seen many times. V gene TRBV4-1 combines with J gene TRBJ2-3; D is possibly TRBD1 (6 bases). CDR1 is MGHRA, CDR2 YSYEKL, per germline. V lost 5 bases and J lost 6, with 18 bases in between. The CDR3 length is 15 residues. The CDR3 spells CASSFRQAEWDTQYF. The CDR3 bases are TGCGCCAGCAGCTTCCGACAGGCTGAATGGGATACGCAGTATTTT.

This sequence joins TRBV4-3 and TRBJ2-3, with a possible D match to TRBD2 (5 bases). Germline V gene lookup returns CDR1 LGHNA and CDR2 YSLEER. This CDR3 is 14 amino acids long. V was pared by 4 bases and J by 6 bases, with 14 bases between. CDR3 sequence (DNA): TGCGCCAGCAGCCCCTCGGGCGGGCAGGATACGCAGTATTTT. It is translated as CASSPSGGQDTQYF.

V and J are TRBV10-3 and TRBJ2-5; a possible D gene is TRBD1 (5 bases). The germline CDR1 and CDR2 sequences are ENHRY and SYGVKD. Trimming removed 6 bases at V and 5 bases at J, with 16 bases between. This CDR3 comprises 14 residues. Here the CDR3 DNA reads TGTGCCATCAGCAACACAGGTGGGGCGGAGACCCAGTACTTC. Protein product: CAISNTGGAETQYF.

This clonotype was seen only a few times. This sequence joins TRBV20-1 and TRBJ1-2; possibly TRBD1 for D (6 bases). This CDR3 has 12 amino acids. Trimming took 5 bases from V and 1 from J, leaving 8 bases between them. Germline assignment: CDR1 DFQATT and CDR2 SNEGSKA (reference sequence). The CDR3, as DNA: TGCAGTGCTCCAGGGGATAACTATGGCTACACCTTC. Its translation: CSAPGDNYGYTF.

Ten or more counts support this clonotype. CDR3 sequence reads: CASSLAGRPENTEAFF. The CDR3 nucleotides read TGTGCCAGCAGCTTGGCCGGCAGACCCGAGAACACTGAAGCTTTCTTT. V and J are TRBV5-5 and TRBJ1-1; no definite D call. V was pared by 0 bases and J by 1 base, with 13 bases between. CDR1 and CDR2 (germline): SGHKS, YYEKEE (reference sequence). This CDR3 is built from 16 residues.

Ten or more counts support this clonotype. The gene calls are TRBV12-3 or TRBV12-4 and TRBJ2-4; no reliable D call. V lost 3 bases to trimming and J lost 10 bases, with 7 bases between them. This CDR3 is built from 11 residues. The CDR3 reads CASSLRDIQYF. CDR3 DNA: TGTGCCAGCAGTTTGAGAGATATTCAGTACTTC.

This clonotype was recorded at least ten times. The J gene is TRBJ2-7, the V gene TRBV11-2, with TRBD1 identical over 7 bases. V lost 3 bases, J lost 3 bases, and 2 bases stayed unmatched. The CDR3 is made up of 13 amino acids. Looked up from germline, CDR1 is SGHAT and CDR2 is FQNNGV. CDR3 region: CASSFGDSYEQYV. In nucleotides, the CDR3 is TGTGCCAGCAGCTTTGGGGACAGCTACGAGCAGTACGTC.

There are many counts of this clonotype. J is TRBJ2-3 and V is TRBV7-9; 9 bases map to TRBD2. The CDR3 consists of 16 residues. Germline lookup yields CDR1 SEHNR and CDR2 FQNEAQ (reference sequence). The J segment lost 3 bases and the V segment lost 5 bases, leaving 9 bases of the junction unmatched. The CDR3 sequence is CASSLGASGVTDTQYF. The DNA for the CDR3 is TGTGCCAGCAGCCTTGGGGCTAGCGGGGTAACAGATACGCAGTATTTT.

This clonotype was counted a few times. V usage is TRBV20-1 and J usage is TRBJ2-2; D remains unclear. Trimming removed 6 bases at V and 1 base at J, with 3 bases between. CDR1 is DFQATT and CDR2 is SNEGSKA in the germline V gene (reference sequence). The CDR3 is made up of 11 amino acids. The CDR3 protein is CSAGNTGELFF. In nucleotides, the CDR3 is TGCAGTGCGGGGAACACCGGGGAGCTGTTTTTT.

This clonotype was found many times. This rearrangement joins TRBV29-1 to TRBJ2-7; maybe TRBD1 (6 bases). V lost 6 bases, J lost 2 bases, and 14 bases lay in between. CDR1 and CDR2 from the germline V gene are SQVTM and ANQGSEA. The CDR3 is made up of 13 amino acids. CDR3 sequence reads: CSVLQGQAYEQYF. The CDR3 DNA is TGCAGCGTCCTTCAGGGGCAAGCCTACGAGCAGTACTTC.

The chain recombines TRBV5-1 with TRBJ1-4; D is unresolved. Trimming shortened V by 2 bases and J by 0 bases, and 8 bases separated the two germline ends. This CDR3 has 15 residues. Germline CDR1 is SGHRS and CDR2 is YFSETQ. For the CDR3, the DNA is TGCGCCAGCAGCTTTATTGGTGCAACTAATGAAAAACTGTTTTTT. Its translation is CASSFIGATNEKLFF.

This clonotype occurred a few times. The rearrangement joins TRBV30 to TRBJ2-2, with D hard to call. V was pared by 0 bases and J by 2 bases, with 7 bases between. The CDR3 has 14 amino acids. The germline V gene has CDR1 GTSNPN and CDR2 SVGIG (reference sequence). CDR3 nucleotides: TGTGCCTGGAGTGTACATAGAAACACCGGGGAGCTGTTTTTT. It specifies CAWSVHRNTGELFF. The full variable domain, its missing parts supplied by reference TRBV30 and TRBJ2-2, is SQTIHQWPATLVQPVGSPLSLECTVEGTSNPNLYWYRQAAGRGLQLLFYSVGIGQISSEVPQNLSASRPQDRQFILSSKKLLLSDSGFYLCAWSVHRNTGELFFGEGSRLTVL.

This clonotype was picked up many times. The chain employs TRBV29-1 and TRBJ2-1; 14 nucleotides agree with TRBD2. Germline CDR1 reads SQVTM; CDR2 reads ANQGSEA. After removal of 3 bases from V and 7 bases from J, the junction contained 5 bases not matched to a gene. The CDR3 spans 15 residues. CDR3 residues: CSVEWTSGGTNEQFF. CDR3 in DNA: TGCAGCGTTGAGTGGACTAGCGGGGGGACAAATGAGCAGTTCTTC.

The table lists this clonotype with many counts. The chain couples TRBV29-1 to TRBJ1-1; tentative D call: TRBD1 (6 bases). V was shortened by 4 bases and J by 4 bases, with 13 bases between the two germline ends. Per germline, CDR1 SQVTM and CDR2 ANQGSEA. The CDR3 runs 13 residues. The chain's CDR3 is CSVAAQGVTEAFF. In DNA, the CDR3 is TGCAGCGTTGCCGCACAGGGAGTCACTGAAGCTTTCTTT.

This clonotype came up once. Mismatch with germline at one junction end may stem from a read error. The chain has TRBV12-3 or TRBV12-4 and TRBJ2-5; 13 nucleotides line up with TRBD2. CDR3 length: 19 amino acids. The CDR3 here is CTSSPSPLAGGPDGETQYF. CDR3 nucleotide sequence: TGTACCAGCAGTCCCTCCCCACTAGCGGGGGGGCCGGATGGAGAGACCCAGTACTTC.

This rearrangement joins TRBV24-1 to TRBJ2-3; perhaps TRBD1 as D (6 bases). The CDR3 contains 13 residues. The V gene lost 10 bases and the J gene lost 2 bases, with 12 bases spanning the gap. The germline CDR1 and CDR2 sequences are KGHDR and SFDVKD. CDR3 residues: CATGQRYTDTQYF. The DNA of the CDR3 is TGTGCCACTGGACAGAGATACACAGATACGCAGTATTTT.

On this clonotype itself: This may be a read error: a much more frequent sequence differs by one nucleotide. The gene calls are TRBV6-2 or TRBV6-3 and TRBJ2-7, with 7 bases matching TRBD1. The CDR3 totals 14 residues. Germline lookup yields CDR1 MNHEY and CDR2 SVGEGT. The CDR3 coding sequence is TGTGCCGGCAGTTACTCTGGCAGGGGGACCGAGCAGTACGTC. Translation gives CAGSYSGRGTEQYV.

This sequence joins TRBV29-1 and TRBJ1-1, with TRBD1 matching over 7 bases. CDR3 length: 14 residues. From germline, CDR1 is SQVTM and CDR2 ANQGSEA. Trimming took 7 bases from V and 3 from J; bases not matched to a gene: 11. CDR3 coding DNA: TGCAGCGCCCTCGGGGTCAGGGGGGACACTGAAGCTTTCTTT. It translates to CSALGVRGDTEAFF.

This clonotype occurred many times. The chain links TRBV29-1 to TRBJ2-5, with 11 bases matching TRBD2. V lost 4 bases and J lost 8; bases outside the gene matches: 6. The CDR3 contains 13 residues. Germline values: CDR1 SQVTM, CDR2 ANQGSEA. Written as DNA, the CDR3 is TGCAGCGTTGGTGGACTAGCGGGCGAAACCCAGTACTTC. Protein: CSVGGLAGETQYF.

CDR3 sequence (DNA): TGTGCCAGCAGCGTGGACACAGGGTATGGCTACACCTTC. Encoded protein: CASSVDTGYGYTF. V gene TRBV9 combines with J gene TRBJ1-2; the D gene is possibly TRBD1 (6 bases). CDR1 is SGDLS, CDR2 YYNGEE, per germline. V lost 2 bases to trimming and J lost 5 bases, with 10 bases between them. The CDR3 consists of 13 residues.

This clonotype was seen repeatedly, ten times or more. V usage is TRBV3-1 and J usage is TRBJ2-7; D unresolved. Germline lookup yields CDR1 LGHDT and CDR2 YNNKEL (reference sequence). The CDR3 is made up of 12 amino acids. V was trimmed by 0 bases and J by 6 bases, leaving 6 bases between them. The chain's CDR3 is CASSQDRLEQYF. As DNA, the CDR3 is TGTGCCAGCAGCCAAGATAGGCTCGAGCAGTACTTC.

V is TRBV21-1 and J is TRBJ2-2; the DNA was not used to check the table's D call, TRBD1. TRBV21-1 is an annotated pseudogene. CDR3 size: 17 residues. Here the CDR3 reads CASSYRQGPTNTGELFF. CDR3 nucleotides: TGTGCCAGCAGCTACCGACAGGGACCTACGAACACCGGGGAGCTGTTTTTT.

This clonotype was seen ten or more times. The V and J genes are TRBV21-1 and TRBJ2-1. TRBV21-1 is an annotated pseudogene. CDR3 length: 10 amino acids. The CDR3 nucleotides are TGTGCCAGCACGCAAAATGAGCAGTTCTTC. Translating it yields CASTQNEQFF.